One T cell receptor beta chain is described in this entry. The data derive from a study of PD-1 blockade in classical Hodgkin lymphoma. Germline-derived CDR1 and CDR2 are SGDLS and YYNGEE. V gave up 0 bases and J gave up 9 bases, with 16 bases separating them. This CDR3 spans 15 amino acids. Data came from immunoSEQ multiplex PCR; TCRdb stores just in-frame clones and leaves some out. The table shows some 100,000 clones, with just over 90% occurring only once. The time point was: cycle 4 day 1 (C4D1), after more than five weeks of nivolumab. Each of the patients experienced relapse following autologous stem cell transplantation, and their brentuximab vedotin exposure differed.

The sequencing here drew on peripheral blood mononuclear cells (PBMCs), taken before the fourth cycle of nivolumab. The TCR sequence derives from a human donor with classical Hodgkin lymphoma. J is TRBJ2-1 and V is TRBV9, with D tentatively TRBD2 (5 bases). The CDR3 region is CASSVGFGISFEQFF. CDR3 coding DNA: TGTGCCAGCAGCGTAGGATTCGGGATAAGCTTTGAGCAGTTCTTC.